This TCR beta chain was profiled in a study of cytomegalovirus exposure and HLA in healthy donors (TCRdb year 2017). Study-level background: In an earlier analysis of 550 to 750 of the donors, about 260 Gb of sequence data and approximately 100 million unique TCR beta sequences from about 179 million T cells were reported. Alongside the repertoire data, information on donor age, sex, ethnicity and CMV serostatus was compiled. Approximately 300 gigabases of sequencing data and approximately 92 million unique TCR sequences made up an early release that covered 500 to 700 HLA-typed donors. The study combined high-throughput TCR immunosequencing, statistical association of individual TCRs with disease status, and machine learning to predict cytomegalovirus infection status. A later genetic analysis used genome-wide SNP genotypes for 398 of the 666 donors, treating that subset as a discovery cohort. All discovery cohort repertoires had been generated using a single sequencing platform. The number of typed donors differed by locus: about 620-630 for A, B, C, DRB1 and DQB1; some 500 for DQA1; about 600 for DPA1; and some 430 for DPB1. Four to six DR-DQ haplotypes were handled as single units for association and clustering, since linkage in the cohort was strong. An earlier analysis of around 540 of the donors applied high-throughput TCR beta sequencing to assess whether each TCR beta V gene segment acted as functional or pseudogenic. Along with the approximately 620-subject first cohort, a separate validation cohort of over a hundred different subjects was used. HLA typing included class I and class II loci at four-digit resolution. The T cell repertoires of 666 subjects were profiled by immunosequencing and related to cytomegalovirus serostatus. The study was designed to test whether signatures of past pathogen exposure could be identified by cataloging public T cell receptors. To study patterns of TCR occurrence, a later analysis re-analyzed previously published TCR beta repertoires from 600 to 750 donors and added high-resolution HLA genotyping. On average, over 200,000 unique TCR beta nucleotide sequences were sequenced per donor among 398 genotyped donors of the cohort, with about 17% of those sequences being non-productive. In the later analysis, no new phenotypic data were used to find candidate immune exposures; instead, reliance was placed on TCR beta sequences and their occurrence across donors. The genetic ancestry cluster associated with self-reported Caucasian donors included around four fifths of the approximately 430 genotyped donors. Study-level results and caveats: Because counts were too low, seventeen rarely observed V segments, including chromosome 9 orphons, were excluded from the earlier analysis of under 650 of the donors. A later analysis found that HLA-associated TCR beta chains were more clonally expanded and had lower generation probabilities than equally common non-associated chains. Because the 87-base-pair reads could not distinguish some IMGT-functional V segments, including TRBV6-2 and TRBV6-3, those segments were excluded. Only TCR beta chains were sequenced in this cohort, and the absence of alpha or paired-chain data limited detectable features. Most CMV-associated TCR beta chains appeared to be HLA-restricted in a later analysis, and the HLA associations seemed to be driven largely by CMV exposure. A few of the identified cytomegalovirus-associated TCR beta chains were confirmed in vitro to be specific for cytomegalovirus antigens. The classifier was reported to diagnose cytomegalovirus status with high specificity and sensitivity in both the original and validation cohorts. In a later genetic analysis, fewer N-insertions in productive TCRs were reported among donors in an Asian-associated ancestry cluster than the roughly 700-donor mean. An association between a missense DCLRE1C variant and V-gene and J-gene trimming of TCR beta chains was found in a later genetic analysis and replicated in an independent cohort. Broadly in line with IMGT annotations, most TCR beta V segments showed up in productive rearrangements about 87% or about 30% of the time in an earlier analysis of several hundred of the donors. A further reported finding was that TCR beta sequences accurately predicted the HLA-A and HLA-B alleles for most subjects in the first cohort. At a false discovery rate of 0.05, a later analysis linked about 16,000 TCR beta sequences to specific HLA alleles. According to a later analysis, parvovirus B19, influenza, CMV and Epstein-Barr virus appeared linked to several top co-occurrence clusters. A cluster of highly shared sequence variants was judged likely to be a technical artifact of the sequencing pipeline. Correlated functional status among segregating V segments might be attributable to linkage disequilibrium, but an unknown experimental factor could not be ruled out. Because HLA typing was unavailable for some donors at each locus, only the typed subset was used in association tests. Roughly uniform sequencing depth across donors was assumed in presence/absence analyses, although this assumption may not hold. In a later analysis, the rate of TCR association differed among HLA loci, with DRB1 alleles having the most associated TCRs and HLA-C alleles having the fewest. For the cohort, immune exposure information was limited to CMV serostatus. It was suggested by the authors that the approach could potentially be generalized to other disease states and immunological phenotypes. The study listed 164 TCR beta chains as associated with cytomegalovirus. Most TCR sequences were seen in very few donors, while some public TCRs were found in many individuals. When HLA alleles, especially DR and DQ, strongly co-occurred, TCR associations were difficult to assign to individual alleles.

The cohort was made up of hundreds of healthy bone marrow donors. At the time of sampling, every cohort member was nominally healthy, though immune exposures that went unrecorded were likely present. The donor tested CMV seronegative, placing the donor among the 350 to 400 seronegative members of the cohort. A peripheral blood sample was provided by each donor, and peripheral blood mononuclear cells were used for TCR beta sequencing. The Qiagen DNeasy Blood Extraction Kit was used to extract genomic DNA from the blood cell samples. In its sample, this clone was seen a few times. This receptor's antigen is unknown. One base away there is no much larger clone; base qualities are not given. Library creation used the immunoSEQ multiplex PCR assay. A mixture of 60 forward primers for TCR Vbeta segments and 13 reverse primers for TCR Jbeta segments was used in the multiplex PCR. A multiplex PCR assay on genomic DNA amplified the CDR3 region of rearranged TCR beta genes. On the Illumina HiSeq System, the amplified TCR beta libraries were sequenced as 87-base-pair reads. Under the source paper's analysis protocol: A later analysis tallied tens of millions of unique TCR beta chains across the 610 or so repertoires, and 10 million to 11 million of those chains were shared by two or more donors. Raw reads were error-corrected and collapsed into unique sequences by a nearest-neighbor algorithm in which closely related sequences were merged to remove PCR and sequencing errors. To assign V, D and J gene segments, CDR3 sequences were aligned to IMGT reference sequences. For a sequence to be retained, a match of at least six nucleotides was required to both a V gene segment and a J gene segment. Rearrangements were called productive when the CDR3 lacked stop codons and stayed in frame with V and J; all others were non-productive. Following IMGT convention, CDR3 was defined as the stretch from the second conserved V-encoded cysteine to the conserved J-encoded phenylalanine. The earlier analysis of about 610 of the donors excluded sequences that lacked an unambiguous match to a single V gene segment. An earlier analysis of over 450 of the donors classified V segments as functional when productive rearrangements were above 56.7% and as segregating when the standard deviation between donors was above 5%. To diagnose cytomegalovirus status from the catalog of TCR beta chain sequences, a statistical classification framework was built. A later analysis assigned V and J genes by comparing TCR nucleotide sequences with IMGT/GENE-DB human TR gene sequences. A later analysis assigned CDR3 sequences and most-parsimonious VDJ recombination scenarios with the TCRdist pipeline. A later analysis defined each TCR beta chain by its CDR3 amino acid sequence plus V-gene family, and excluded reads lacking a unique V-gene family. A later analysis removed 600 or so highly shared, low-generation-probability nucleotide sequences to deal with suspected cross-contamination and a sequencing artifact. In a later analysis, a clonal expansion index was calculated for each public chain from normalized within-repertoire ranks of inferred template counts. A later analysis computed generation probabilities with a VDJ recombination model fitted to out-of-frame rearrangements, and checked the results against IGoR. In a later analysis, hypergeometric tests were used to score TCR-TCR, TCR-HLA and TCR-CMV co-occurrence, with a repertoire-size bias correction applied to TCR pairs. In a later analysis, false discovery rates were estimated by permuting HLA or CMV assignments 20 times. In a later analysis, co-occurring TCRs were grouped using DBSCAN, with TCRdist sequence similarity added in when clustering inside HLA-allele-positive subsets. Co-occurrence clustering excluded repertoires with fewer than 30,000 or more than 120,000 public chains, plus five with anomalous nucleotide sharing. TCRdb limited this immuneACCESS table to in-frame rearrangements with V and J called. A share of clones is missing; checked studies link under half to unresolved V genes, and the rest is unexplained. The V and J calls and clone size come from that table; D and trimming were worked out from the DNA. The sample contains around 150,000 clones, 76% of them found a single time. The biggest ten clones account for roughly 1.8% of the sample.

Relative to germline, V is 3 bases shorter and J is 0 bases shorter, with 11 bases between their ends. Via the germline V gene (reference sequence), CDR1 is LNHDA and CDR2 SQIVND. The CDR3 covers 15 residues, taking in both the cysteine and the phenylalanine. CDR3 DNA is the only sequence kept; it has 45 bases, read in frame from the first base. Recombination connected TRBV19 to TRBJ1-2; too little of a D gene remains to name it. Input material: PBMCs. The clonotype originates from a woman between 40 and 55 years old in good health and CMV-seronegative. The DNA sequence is TGTGCCAGTAGTATTCCGAGGAGTCCTAACTATGGCTACACCTTC. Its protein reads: CASSIPRSPNYGYTF.